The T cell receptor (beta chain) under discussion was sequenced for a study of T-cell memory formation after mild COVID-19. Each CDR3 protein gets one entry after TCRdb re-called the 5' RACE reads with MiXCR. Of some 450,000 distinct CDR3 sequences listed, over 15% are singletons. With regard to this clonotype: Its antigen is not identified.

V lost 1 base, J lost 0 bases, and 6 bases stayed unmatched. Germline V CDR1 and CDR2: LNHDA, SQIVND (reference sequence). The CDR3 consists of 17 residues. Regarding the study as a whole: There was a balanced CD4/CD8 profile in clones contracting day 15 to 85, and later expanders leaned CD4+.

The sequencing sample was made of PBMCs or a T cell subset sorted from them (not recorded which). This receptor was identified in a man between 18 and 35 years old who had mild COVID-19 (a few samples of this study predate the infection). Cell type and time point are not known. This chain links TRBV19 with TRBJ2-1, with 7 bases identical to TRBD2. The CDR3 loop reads CASSIVPAGRSYNEQFF. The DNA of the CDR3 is TGTGCCAGTAGTATAGTCCCAGCGGGGCGCTCCTACAATGAGCAGTTCTTC.